The 11 T cell receptor beta chains in this list originate from one sample, sequenced in a study of CD8 T cells in Susac syndrome. An input of roughly 0.45 to 1 ug of RNA was subjected to reverse transcription using random hexamers. From the immunoSEQ multiplex PCR reads, TCRdb called clonotypes with MiXCR, one entry per CDR3 protein. The sample contains about 140,000 distinct CDR3 sequences, approximately 95% of which appear only once. The source material was CD4+ T cells from PBMCs. These receptors were taken from a human donor with Susac syndrome.

This rearrangement joins TRBV18 to TRBJ1-6; D call uncertain. The CDR3 is 15 amino acids. Trimming took 4 bases from V and 7 from J, leaving 14 bases between them. Looked up from germline, CDR1 is KGHSH and CDR2 is LQKENI. The CDR3 protein is CASSLDQSLNSPLHF. The CDR3 nucleotides are TGTGCCAGCTCACTGGACCAATCGTTGAATTCACCCCTCCACTTT. The full variable domain, with the rest looked up from reference TRBV18 and TRBJ1-6, is NAGVMQNPRHLVRRRGQEARLRCSPMKGHSHVYWYRQLPEEGLKFMVYLQKENIIDESGMPKERFSAEFPKEGPSILRIQQVVRGDSAAYFCASSLDQSLNSPLHFGNGTRLTVT.

This chain joins TRBV7-3 and TRBJ2-5; no clear D gene. The V end was cut by 2 bases, the J end by 1 base, with 11 bases between. Germline V lookup: CDR1 SGHTA, CDR2 FQGTGA. The CDR3 covers 15 residues. For the CDR3, the DNA is TGTGCCAGCAGCTTAGTCGGCGGCTTCCAAGAGACCCAGTACTTC. Amino acids: CASSLVGGFQETQYF.

V gene TRBV20-1 combines with J gene TRBJ2-3, with D unresolved. The V gene's germline CDR1 is DFQATT and CDR2 SNEGSKA (reference sequence). V was shortened by 2 bases and J by 0 bases, with 12 bases between the two germline ends. The CDR3 contains 15 residues. CDR3 DNA: TGCAGTGCTAGAAGGGCAGACACTAGCACAGATACGCAGTATTTT. Translating gives CSARRADTSTDTQYF.

The chain is built from TRBV19 and TRBJ2-7; no clear D gene. The CDR3 runs 10 residues. CDR1 and CDR2 (germline): LNHDA, SQIVND (reference sequence). Trimming cost V 6 bases and J 5 bases, with 5 bases left between them. The CDR3 sequence: CASRWDEQYF. The CDR3 nucleotides read TGTGCCAGTAGATGGGACGAGCAGTACTTC.

This clonotype was observed a handful of times. The chain recombines TRBV3-1 with TRBJ2-6; D unclear. Germline lookup yields CDR1 LGHDT and CDR2 YNNKEL (reference sequence). The CDR3 totals 13 residues. The ends were cut back, 1 base at V and 4 bases at J, with 2 bases in the middle. DNA of the CDR3: TGTGCCAGCAGCCAAGCCGGGGCCAACGTCCTGACTTTC. Encoded protein: CASSQAGANVLTF.

CDR3 region: CASRPGDGEQYF. CDR3 bases: TGTGCCAGCAGGCCGGGTGACGGCGAGCAGTACTTC. The chain joins TRBV6-5 to TRBJ2-7; D gene uncertain. V was trimmed by 6 bases and J by 6 bases, leaving 12 bases between them. The CDR3 consists of 12 residues. Germline CDR1 and CDR2: MNHEY and SVGAGI.

This chain links TRBV5-1 with TRBJ2-1; 9 nucleotides agree with TRBD1. In germline, CDR1 is SGHRS, CDR2 YFSETQ. The CDR3 length is 15 residues. The ends lost 3 bases at V and 4 bases at J; junction bases unmatched: 5. The CDR3 reads CASSWGQGNYNEQFF. CDR3 DNA sequence: TGCGCCAGCAGCTGGGGACAGGGTAATTACAATGAGCAGTTCTTC.

The V call is TRBV21-1, the J call TRBJ1-1; the D call in the table, TRBD1, was not verified against the DNA. TRBV21-1 is a recognized pseudogene. The CDR3 extends over 12 amino acids. The CDR3 DNA sequence: TGTGCCAGCAGGCTCCGGGACCTGCGAGTCGGTTTT. This gives the protein CASRLRDLRVGF.

In its sample, this clonotype was seen once. The V gene is TRBV5-4, the J gene TRBJ2-2; 8 bases fit TRBD1. Germline-derived CDR1 and CDR2 are SGHNT and YYREEE (reference sequence). The CDR3 has 14 amino acids. The junction had 5 bases not matched to a gene; V was cut back by 4 bases and J by 6 bases. CDR3 region: CASSKQGAAGELFF. The CDR3 DNA reads as TGTGCCAGCAGCAAGCAGGGGGCGGCCGGGGAGCTGTTTTTT.

CDR3: CASSPRVGGYTF. As DNA, the CDR3 is TGTGCCAGCAGCCCCCGTGTCGGTGGCTACACCTTC. The J gene is TRBJ1-2, the V gene TRBV7-9; D unresolved. The CDR3 is 12 residues long. The germline V gene has CDR1 SEHNR and CDR2 FQNEAQ (reference sequence). Trimming left V 5 bases short and J 7 bases short, with 11 bases between.

This clonotype was recorded once. The chain uses TRBV12-3 or TRBV12-4 and TRBJ2-5; no firm D call. CDR3 size: 14 residues. Trimming pared 8 bases from V and 2 bases from J, leaving 15 bases between. CDR3 coding DNA: TGTGCCAGCCGACCCGAATGGGCGCAAGAGACCCAGTACTTC. It yields the protein CASRPEWAQETQYF.